The source of this T cell receptor (beta chain) is a study of T cells in Graves' hyperthyroidism and ophthalmopathy. V shed 2 bases and J shed 8 bases, with 6 bases lying between them. This CDR3 is 10 amino acids long. The germline V gene has CDR1 DFQATT and CDR2 SNEGSKA (reference sequence). RNA transcripts gave rise to amplified TCR beta CDR3 regions. An initial round of RT-PCR targeting the TCR CDR3 relied on the HTBI primer set. TCRdb re-called the multiplex PCR reads through MiXCR, storing one row per CDR3 protein. This table has more than 350,000 distinct CDR3 sequences, roughly a sixth appearing once. This clonotype was found many times.

The sequenced material came from blood. The TCR originated in a woman in her twenties or thirties with Graves' hyperthyroidism that later progressed to Graves' ophthalmopathy. The V gene is TRBV20-1, the J gene TRBJ1-2; D not certain. CDR3 sequence reads: CSARRAGYTF. CDR3 nucleotides: TGCAGTGCTAGAAGGGCCGGCTACACCTTC.